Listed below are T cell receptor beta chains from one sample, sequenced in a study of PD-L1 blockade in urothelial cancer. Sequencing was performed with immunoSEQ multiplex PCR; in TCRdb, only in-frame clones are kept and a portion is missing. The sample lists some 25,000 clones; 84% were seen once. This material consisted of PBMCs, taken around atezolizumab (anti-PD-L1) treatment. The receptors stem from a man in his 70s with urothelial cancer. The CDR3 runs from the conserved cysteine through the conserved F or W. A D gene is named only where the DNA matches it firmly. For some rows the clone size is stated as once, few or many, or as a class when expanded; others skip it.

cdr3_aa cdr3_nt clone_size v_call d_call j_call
CASRQGGGNQPQHF TGTGCCAGCAGACAGGGTGGTGGCAATCAGCCCCAGCATTTT NA TRBV2 NA TRBJ1-5
CASSQGGVEDTQYF TGCGCCAGCAGCCAAGGCGGGGTGGAAGATACGCAGTATTTT NA TRBV4-1 NA TRBJ2-3
CASSPGERNNYGYTF TGCGCCAGCAGCCCCGGGGAGAGGAATAACTATGGCTACACCTTC NA TRBV4-1 NA TRBJ1-2
CASSVQLVYEQYF TGTGCCAGCAGTGTACAGCTGGTATACGAGCAGTACTTC NA TRBV5-5 NA TRBJ2-7
CASSQTDRGVYTDTQYF TGCGCCAGCAGCCAGACCGACAGGGGGGTATACACAGATACGCAGTATTTT NA TRBV4-1 TRBD1 TRBJ2-3
CASSTGQGAYEQYF TGTGCCAGCAGCACTGGACAGGGGGCTTACGAGCAGTACTTC NA TRBV5-5 TRBD1 TRBJ2-7
CASKKDRQANYGYTF TGCGCCAGCAAAAAGGACAGGCAGGCTAACTATGGCTACACCTTC NA TRBV5-1 TRBD1 TRBJ1-2
CATSISIGSYNEQFF TGTGCCACCAGCATATCTATCGGGAGCTACAATGAGCAGTTCTTC NA TRBV15 NA TRBJ2-1
CASRRSSGANVLTF TGTGCCAGCAGACGGAGCTCTGGGGCCAACGTCCTGACTTTC few TRBV14 NA TRBJ2-6
CAIRESLAENYEQYF TGTGCCATCAGAGAATCGCTAGCGGAAAACTACGAGCAGTACTTC NA TRBV10-3 TRBD2 TRBJ2-7
CASSSGTDQETQYF TGTGCCAGCAGCTCCGGGACAGACCAAGAGACCCAGTACTTC once TRBV11-3 TRBD1 TRBJ2-5
CASSPYPGTGASEQYF TGTGCCAGTAGCCCTTACCCCGGGACAGGGGCGTCCGAGCAGTACTTC NA TRBV19 TRBD1 TRBJ2-7
CSVSGGWEQYF TGCAGCGTTTCTGGGGGCTGGGAGCAGTACTTC NA TRBV29-1 NA TRBJ2-7
CASSPAGTRAFF TGTGCCAGCAGCCCCGCCGGTACGCGGGCTTTCTTT NA TRBV7-9 NA TRBJ1-1
CASSLALRTNYGYTF TGTGCCAGCAGCTTAGCGCTCAGAACTAACTATGGCTACACCTTC NA TRBV7-2 NA TRBJ1-2
CASSHGQAKATEAFF TGCGCCAGCAGCCACGGACAGGCAAAGGCCACTGAAGCTTTCTTT NA TRBV4-1 TRBD1 TRBJ1-1
CASSQEWREGLYEQYF TGCGCCAGCAGCCAAGAGTGGCGGGAGGGATTGTACGAGCAGTACTTC once TRBV4-1 TRBD2 TRBJ2-7
CASSLGAGRFTEAFF TGCGCCAGCAGTCTAGGGGCAGGGAGGTTTACTGAAGCTTTCTTT NA TRBV10-2 NA TRBJ1-1
CASSQSFESLRTGNVTDTQYF TGCGCCAGCAGTCAATCTTTCGAGTCCCTCCGGACAGGGAACGTTACAGATACGCAGTATTTT NA TRBV23-1 TRBD1 TRBJ2-3
CASSITRPYYRGNQPQHF TGTGCCAGTAGTATTACCCGACCCTATTACAGGGGCAATCAGCCCCAGCATTTT NA TRBV19 NA TRBJ1-5
CASREGQGLSYEQYF TGTGCCAGCAGGGAGGGACAGGGCCTCTCCTACGAGCAGTACTTC NA TRBV6-1 TRBD1 TRBJ2-7
CASRLGDRSFPVGYTF TGTGCCAGCAGGTTGGGTGACAGATCATTCCCAGTCGGCTACACCTTC few TRBV5-8 NA TRBJ1-2